These 23 T cell receptor beta chains originate from one sample sequenced in a study of beta chain features in type 1 diabetes. All of the isolated RNA was reverse transcribed, so expressed TCRB transcripts were sequenced. Profiled with immunoSEQ multiplex PCR; TCRdb holds only in-frame clones, not every one. Of roughly 310,000 clones listed, approximately 11% are singletons. Sequenced sample: naive CD4+ T cells from blood. The source of these receptors is a woman in her twenties or thirties in good health.

The chain joins TRBV7-2 to TRBJ1-2; TRBD1 agrees at 11 bases. Germline CDR1 is SGHTA and CDR2 is FQGNSA. The CDR3 runs 16 residues. Trimming took 4 bases from V and 8 from J; bases not matched to a gene: 12. The CDR3 DNA follows: TGTGCCAGCAGCTACCCTCGGACAGGGGGCGAGAGGGGCTACACCTTC. Residues: CASSYPRTGGERGYTF. Full variable domain (missing parts from reference TRBV7-2 and TRBJ1-2): GAGVSQSPSNKVTEKGKDVELRCDPISGHTALYWYRQSLGQGLEFLIYFQGNSAPDKSGLPSDRFSAERTGGSVSTLTIQRTQQEDSAVYLCASSYPRTGGERGYTFGSGTRLTVV.

The rearrangement uses TRBV27 and TRBJ1-4, with a possible D match to TRBD1 (6 bases). CDR1 is MNHEY, CDR2 SMNVEV, per germline (reference sequence). Trimming shortened V by 6 bases and J by 8 bases, and 16 bases separated the two germline ends. CDR3 length: 14 residues. The CDR3 sequence is CASSLDRLNEKLFF. CDR3 in DNA: TGTGCCAGCAGCCTCGACAGGTTGAACGAAAAACTGTTTTTT.

This clone was seen more than once but under ten times. The V call is TRBV15, the J call TRBJ2-1; 8 bases match TRBD2. Germline V gives CDR1 LNHNV, CDR2 YYDKDF (reference sequence). V shed 6 bases, J shed 7 bases, and the junction held 8 bases outside the gene matches. The CDR3 runs to 14 residues. CDR3 protein: CATSRREVVNEQFF. CDR3 sequence (DNA): TGTGCCACCAGTAGGCGGGAGGTGGTAAATGAGCAGTTCTTC. Combining the CDR3 with reference TRBV15 and TRBJ2-1 gives the whole variable domain DAMVIQNPRYQVTQFGKPVTLSCSQTLNHNVMYWYQQKSSQAPKLLFHYYDKDFNNEADTPDNFQSRRPNTSFCFLDIRSPGLGDTAMYLCATSRREVVNEQFFGPGTRLTVL.

This clone was seen more than once but under ten times. This chain links TRBV5-6 with TRBJ2-5; TRBD1 might be the D (5 bases). V lost 0 bases and J lost 2, with 8 bases in between. Per the germline V gene, CDR1 is SGHDT and CDR2 is YYEEEE. This CDR3 contains 14 residues. The CDR3 DNA follows: TGTGCCAGCAGCTTGGAGACAGTGCAAGAGACCCAGTACTTC. Translating it yields CASSLETVQETQYF.

There are a few counts of this clone. The CDR3 DNA sequence: TGTGCCAGCAGCTTACCTAAGAGAGCAGATACGCAGTATTTT. Residues: CASSLPKRADTQYF. This chain links TRBV13 with TRBJ2-3, with D unclear. Per the germline V gene, CDR1 is PRHDT and CDR2 is FYEKMQ (reference sequence). The CDR3 sequence is 14 residues long. Trimming pared 2 bases from V and 4 bases from J, leaving 10 bases between.

The chain has TRBV2 and TRBJ1-1; no reliable D call. The V gene's germline CDR1 is SNHLY and CDR2 FYNNEI. Trimming took 8 bases from V and 3 from J, leaving 13 bases between them. The CDR3 runs to 13 residues. The CDR3 spells CASRGPAYTEAFF. The CDR3 coding sequence is TGTGCCAGCCGGGGTCCCGCTTACACTGAAGCTTTCTTT.

This clone was seen a few times. The rearrangement links TRBV4-2 to TRBJ2-1; maybe TRBD1 (6 bases). V gave up 0 bases and J gave up 1 base, with 10 bases separating them. Germline V gives CDR1 LGHNA, CDR2 YNFKEQ. The CDR3 totals 16 residues. DNA of the CDR3: TGTGCCAGCAGCCAAGACACGGGACAATCCTACAATGAGCAGTTCTTC. Translation gives CASSQDTGQSYNEQFF.

This clone has more than one count but fewer than ten. The chain joins TRBV15 to TRBJ1-1; D is uncertain. The germline V gene encodes CDR1 LNHNV and CDR2 YYDKDF (reference sequence). The CDR3 sequence is 13 residues long. The V and J ends lost 0 bases and 7 bases respectively, with 9 bases between them. The CDR3, as DNA: TGTGCCACCAGCAGAGATGTGGGGAGTGAAGCTTTCTTT. The encoded protein is CATSRDVGSEAFF. Complete variable domain (other parts from reference TRBV15 and TRBJ1-1): DAMVIQNPRYQVTQFGKPVTLSCSQTLNHNVMYWYQQKSSQAPKLLFHYYDKDFNNEADTPDNFQSRRPNTSFCFLDIRSPGLGDTAMYLCATSRDVGSEAFFGQGTRLTVV.

The chain recombines TRBV7-2 with TRBJ2-2, with a possible D match to TRBD2 (5 bases). This CDR3 comprises 16 residues. V gave up 5 bases and J gave up 8 bases, with 21 bases separating them. CDR1 and CDR2 from the germline V gene are SGHTA and FQGNSA. DNA for the CDR3: TGTGCCAGCAGCCCCTCTATTTCAGCGGTATCTGGGGAGCTGTTTTTT. Its translation: CASSPSISAVSGELFF.

J is TRBJ2-5 and V is TRBV14, with a tentative D call TRBD2 (6 bases). CDR1 is SGHDN and CDR2 is FVKESK in the germline V gene. V dropped 4 bases and J dropped 5 bases, with 17 bases sitting between them. This CDR3 has 15 amino acids. CDR3: CASSRDSSLGETQYF. CDR3 sequence (DNA): TGTGCCAGCAGCCGGGACTCGAGTTTGGGGGAGACCCAGTACTTC.

A few counts support this clone. One end of the junction varies from germline; a read error may be responsible. The CDR3 DNA reads TGTGCCAGCAGTCCGGGACTAGTTTCCTCCAATGAGCAGTTCTTC. Protein: CASSPGLVSSNEQFF. V and J are TRBV6-5 and TRBJ2-1, with 8 bases lining up with TRBD2. This CDR3 contains 15 residues. CDR1 is MNHEY and CDR2 is SVGAGI in the germline V gene.

The chain recombines TRBV9 with TRBJ2-1, with 8 bases that match TRBD2. The junction had 13 bases not matched to a gene; V was cut back by 4 bases and J by 7 bases. The CDR3 length is 16 residues. The V gene's germline CDR1 is SGDLS and CDR2 YYNGEE. CDR3 loop: CASSSRGQPGGNEQFF. The CDR3 coding sequence is TGTGCCAGCAGCTCTCGGGGACAACCGGGAGGGAATGAGCAGTTCTTC.

This clone was observed a few times. The chain carries TRBV7-3 and TRBJ1-4; no reliable D call. The CDR3 is 14 amino acids. Deletions cut 3 bases from V and 4 bases from J, with 9 bases between. Germline V lookup: CDR1 SGHTA, CDR2 FQGTGA. This CDR3 is CASSFSQVNEKLFF. The DNA of the CDR3 is TGTGCCAGCAGCTTTAGTCAGGTTAATGAAAAACTGTTTTTT. Full variable domain (missing parts from reference TRBV7-3 and TRBJ1-4): GAGVSQTPSNKVTEKGKYVELRCDPISGHTALYWYRQSLGQGPEFLIYFQGTGAADDSGLPNDRFFAVRPEGSVSTLKIQRTERGDSAVYLCASSFSQVNEKLFFGSGTQLSVL.

V and J are TRBV7-3 and TRBJ2-1; D gene uncertain. The length of the CDR3 is 13 residues. From germline, CDR1 is SGHTA and CDR2 FQGTGA. V was trimmed by 3 bases and J by 7 bases, leaving 10 bases between them. CDR3 bases: TGTGCCAGCAGCTTTTTGGAGAATAATGAGCAGTTCTTC. Translation gives CASSFLENNEQFF.

As regards this clone: Other DNA sequences in the same sample also yield this CDR3. V usage is TRBV5-1 and J usage is TRBJ2-2, with 7 bases that match TRBD2. CDR3 size: 15 residues. The V segment lost 0 bases and the J segment 1 base; nucleotides outside the gene matches: 0. The germline V gene encodes CDR1 SGHRS and CDR2 YFSETQ. The CDR3 here is CASSLAGGNTGELFF. For the CDR3, the DNA is TGCGCCAGCAGCTTGGCGGGGGGGAACACCGGGGAGCTGTTTTTT. Full variable domain (outside the CDR3, taken from reference TRBV5-1 and TRBJ2-2): KAGVTQTPRYLIKTRGQQVTLSCSPISGHRSVSWYQQTPGQGLQFLFEYFSETQRNKGNFPGRFSGRQFSNSRSEMNVSTLELGDSALYLCASSLAGGNTGELFFGEGSRLTVL.

This clone was counted only a few times. The CDR3 DNA reads as TGTGCCTGGGGGAGGACAGGGGGAATCTACGAGCAGTACTTC. As protein: CAWGRTGGIYEQYF. The rearrangement joins TRBV30 to TRBJ2-7; 10 bases map to TRBD1. The germline CDR1 and CDR2 sequences are GTSNPN and SVGIG (reference sequence). Losses at the gene ends were 5 bases for V and 3 bases for J; bases not matched to a gene: 7. CDR3 length: 14 residues.

This clone was recorded only once. This chain connects TRBV14 to TRBJ1-2, with 10 bases that match TRBD1. The CDR3 runs 20 residues. Germline loops: CDR1 SGHDN, CDR2 FVKESK. With V trimmed by 4 bases and J by 1 base, 18 bases remained unmatched. CDR3 sequence reads: CASSPLTGGLSGLSNYGYTF. In DNA form, the CDR3 reads TGTGCCAGCAGCCCTTTGACAGGGGGCCTTTCGGGTCTAAGTAACTATGGCTACACCTTC. Looking up the rest from reference TRBV14 and TRBJ1-2 gives the full variable domain: EAGVTQFPSHSVIEKGQTVTLRCDPISGHDNLYWYRRVMGKEIKFLLHFVKESKQDESGMPNNRFLAERTGGTYSTLKVQPAELEDSGVYFCASSPLTGGLSGLSNYGYTFGSGTRLTVV.

The V and J genes are TRBV19 and TRBJ2-7; D perhaps matches TRBD1 (6 bases). Germline lookup yields CDR1 LNHDA and CDR2 SQIVND (reference sequence). The CDR3 consists of 14 residues. Trimming stripped 5 bases from V and 7 bases from J, with 18 bases between. The CDR3 DNA reads TGTGCCAGTAGTCCACGGACAGCCTTAGGGGAGCAGTACTTC. Its translation is CASSPRTALGEQYF.

The V call is TRBV4-2, the J call TRBJ2-1; 12 nucleotides agree with TRBD2. Germline CDR1 is LGHNA and CDR2 is YNFKEQ. The trim removed 0 bases at V and 8 bases at J, leaving 14 bases unmatched. This CDR3 is built from 19 residues. CDR3 sequence reads: CASSQDNPRLAGVQYEQFF. CDR3 in DNA: TGTGCCAGCAGCCAAGATAATCCCCGACTAGCGGGAGTTCAATATGAGCAGTTCTTC.

This clone turned up a few times. The gene calls are TRBV5-6 and TRBJ2-3, with D perhaps matching TRBD2 (6 bases). The CDR3 has 12 residues. Germline V CDR1 and CDR2: SGHDT, YYEEEE. The V end lost 2 bases, the J end lost 5 bases, and 6 bases lay between the germline ends. The CDR3 DNA follows: TGTGCCAGCAGCTTCGGGAGAGATACGCAGTATTTT. This encodes CASSFGRDTQYF.

J is TRBJ2-7 and V is TRBV7-9; the match to TRBD1 covers 8 bases. The V gene's germline CDR1 is SEHNR and CDR2 FQNEAQ (reference sequence). J lost 3 bases, V lost 5 bases, and 9 bases had no gene match. The CDR3 sequence is 15 residues long. CDR3 DNA sequence: TGTGCCAGCAGCCAAAGTAAACAGGGGGGCTACGAGCAGTACTTC. Its protein is CASSQSKQGGYEQYF.

This clone appeared a few times. This chain links TRBV28 with TRBJ1-5, with 7 nucleotides matching TRBD1. The germline gives CDR1 MDHEN, CDR2 SYDVKM. V shed 2 bases and J 5 bases; nucleotides not matched to a gene: 6. The CDR3 extends over 15 amino acids. CDR3 residues: CASSLSGQGDQPQHF. As DNA, the CDR3 is TGTGCCAGCAGTTTAAGTGGCCAGGGGGATCAGCCCCAGCATTTT.

This clone was seen a handful of times. The rearrangement joins TRBV5-1 to TRBJ2-7, with 7 bases fitting TRBD1. With V trimmed by 4 bases and J by 3 bases, 10 bases remained unmatched. The CDR3 runs to 15 residues. Germline loops: CDR1 SGHRS, CDR2 YFSETQ. The CDR3 spells CASSATNSGGYEQYF. CDR3 DNA sequence: TGCGCCAGCAGCGCCACGAACTCAGGGGGCTACGAGCAGTACTTC.